The present T cell receptor beta chain was sequenced within a study of blood T cell repertoires in COVID-19 (dated by TCRdb to 2020 to 2022). With regard to the full study: Samples covering the acute and convalescent phases of COVID-19 were provided by collaborators in the United States, Italy and Spain. The material from the prospective study consisted of cDNA or gDNA derived from T cells, B-cell-depleted T cells, or PBMCs. The dataset comprised deeply sampled blood TCRbeta repertoires from subjects exposed to, actively infected with, or recovered from COVID-19. A freely available public database, intended as a resource for researchers studying the immune response to SARS-CoV-2, is where the repertoires were released. Samples came from the ongoing ImmuneRACE study (first 160 participants) plus 1,254 subjects from 6 global collaborators. Sample metadata almost always included a de-identified subject ID, COVID-19 status, age in years and sex. Where available, HLA class I and class II types were obtained from metadata supplied by the sample provider rather than from assay-based typing.

One collaborating source in Seattle enrolled patients during active infection and followed them longitudinally through the course of disease. Whole blood was collected in K2EDTA tubes by collaborating institutions according to the institutions' own protocols. Collaborator samples were shipped for TCRbeta analysis as frozen whole blood, isolated PBMCs, or DNA extracted from either sample type. Taken from the germline V gene, the CDR1 and CDR2 loops are MGHRA and YSYEKL. The V and J ends are trimmed by 4 bases and 4 bases, leaving 16 bases between them. The CDR3 sequence holds 15 residues, the cysteine and phenylalanine included. The DNA shown is the 45-base CDR3, in frame from base 1. TCRbeta CDR3 regions were amplified from genomic DNA by means of the immunoSEQ Assay, a bias-controlled multiplex PCR. From the authors' description of their analysis: The number of nucleated cells in each sample was estimated by amplification of reference gene primers within the assay. Sequence reads were collapsed and filtered to measure the absolute abundance of every unique TCRbeta CDR3 rearrangement. For each sample, productive Simpson clonality was calculated as the square root of Simpson's diversity index over productive rearrangements. In its TCRdb copy, this immuneACCESS table keeps in-frame sequences only and misses some clones. Where compared with another copy, unresolved V genes explain less than half of these, and the others have no known cause. From that table come the V and J calls and clone size; the DNA was used to work out D and trimming. The table for this sample lists more than 100,000 clones; around 89% of them were counted only once. About 4% of the sample is held by the ten biggest clonotypes.

Results and caveats for the whole study, not just this receptor: The amount of clinical and demographic metadata varied by source and participant and was provided uncurated.

Of note for this clone: What antigen it recognizes has not been identified. Base-call qualities are not available, and no considerably larger clone is one nucleotide away.

The chain joins TRBV4-1 to TRBJ1-2; 5 matching bases give a weak D call of TRBD1. The source is a woman between 55 and 75 years old with COVID-19, enrolled during active disease. Sequenced material: peripheral blood. The CDR3 region has the sequence CASSRGVEKGYGYTF. The DNA sequence is as follows: TGCGCCAGCAGCCGGGGGGTTGAAAAAGGCTATGGCTACACCTTC.